The T cell receptor (beta chain) under discussion was sequenced for a study of blood T cell repertoires in COVID-19. Turning to the study itself: COVID-19 samples collected from the United States, Italy and Spain covered acute and convalescent phases. T cells, B-cell-depleted T cells, or PBMCs supplied cDNA or gDNA.

CDR3 length: 14 residues. Germline lookup yields CDR1 SGHTA and CDR2 FQGNSA. V lost 1 base and J lost 4, with 9 bases in between. In the source study's methods: The assay estimated nucleated cells by amplifying reference gene primers. Assay used: immunoSEQ multiplex PCR; TCRdb lists only in-frame clones, some missing. V and J calls and clone size come straight from that table; D and trimming were deduced from the DNA. Of approximately 140,000 clones in the sample, roughly 82% were seen once. The sequencing input was peripheral blood. The clonotype comes from a man aged 65 to 85 with acute or convalescent COVID-19. The rearrangement uses TRBV7-2 and TRBJ2-3; tentative D call: TRBD1 (6 bases). The CDR3 is CASSLVAGADTQYF. The CDR3 DNA sequence: TGTGCCAGCAGCTTAGTGGCAGGGGCAGATACGCAGTATTTT.